This TCR beta chain was sequenced for a study of blood T cell repertoires in COVID-19. Study-wide background: PBMCs, B-cell-depleted T cells, or T cells were the source of the cDNA or gDNA that made up the material.

Trimming pared 5 bases from V and 0 bases from J, leaving 7 bases between. The CDR3 length is 14 residues. From germline, CDR1 is SGHTA and CDR2 FQGNSA. The table came from immunoSEQ multiplex PCR; TCRdb's copy has only in-frame clones and leaves some out. The repertoire holds about 190,000 clones, with over 80% as singletons. The source of this sequence is a woman aged 55 to 70 with COVID-19, enrolled during active disease. Sequencing was done on a sample of peripheral blood. The chain links TRBV7-2 to TRBJ2-2; D possibly corresponds to TRBD2 (6 bases). The CDR3: CASSRDSNTGELFF. Written as DNA, the CDR3 is TGTGCCAGCAGCCGGGACTCGAACACCGGGGAGCTGTTTTTT.